The TCR beta chain under discussion was sequenced for a study of cytomegalovirus exposure and HLA in healthy donors. Researchers ran the PCR with 60 Vbeta and 13 Jbeta primers. TCRdb's copy holds only in-frame clones and misses some; the assay was immunoSEQ multiplex PCR. In the table there are more than 95,000 clones, 70% to 80% of which are singletons. This clone was seen only a few times. Its matching antigen is unknown. The CDR3 is 14 residues long. Germline V lookup: CDR1 SGHKS, CDR2 YYEKEE (reference sequence). Trimming pared 0 bases from V and 1 base from J, leaving 8 bases between. Study-level points and caveats: Within a later analysis, the majority of CMV-associated TCR beta chains appeared HLA-restricted.

This TCR came from a man aged 30-40 years in good health and CMV-seropositive. The chain has TRBV5-5 and TRBJ2-7; D perhaps matches TRBD2 (6 bases). Input material: PBMCs. The CDR3 DNA follows: TGTGCCAGCAGCTTGGGCGGGGAGTCCTACGAGCAGTACTTC. This encodes CASSLGGESYEQYF.